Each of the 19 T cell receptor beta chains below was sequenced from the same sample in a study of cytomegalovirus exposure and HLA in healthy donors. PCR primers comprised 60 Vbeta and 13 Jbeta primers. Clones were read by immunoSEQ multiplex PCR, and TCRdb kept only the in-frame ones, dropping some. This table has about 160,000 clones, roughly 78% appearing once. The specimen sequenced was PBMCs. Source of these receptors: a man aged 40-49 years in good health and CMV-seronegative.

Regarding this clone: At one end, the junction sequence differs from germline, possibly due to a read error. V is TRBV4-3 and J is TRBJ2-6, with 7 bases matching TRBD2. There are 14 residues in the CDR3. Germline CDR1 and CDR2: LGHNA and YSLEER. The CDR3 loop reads CASTRGDGANGLTF. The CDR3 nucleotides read TGCGCCAGCACCCGGGGGGACGGGGCCAACGGCCTGACTTTC.

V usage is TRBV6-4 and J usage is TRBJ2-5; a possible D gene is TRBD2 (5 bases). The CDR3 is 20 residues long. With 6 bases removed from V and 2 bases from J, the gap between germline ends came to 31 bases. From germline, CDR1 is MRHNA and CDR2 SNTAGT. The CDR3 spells CASSRTFYLDCQALQETQYF. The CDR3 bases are TGTGCCAGCAGCCGGACTTTCTATTTAGATTGCCAAGCACTTCAAGAGACCCAGTACTTC.

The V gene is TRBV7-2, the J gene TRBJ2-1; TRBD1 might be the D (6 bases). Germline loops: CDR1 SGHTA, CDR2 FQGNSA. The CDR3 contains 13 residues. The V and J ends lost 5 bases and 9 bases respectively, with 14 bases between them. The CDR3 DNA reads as TGTGCCAGCAGCCTCAAAACAGGGAGTGAGCAGTTCTTC. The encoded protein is CASSLKTGSEQFF.

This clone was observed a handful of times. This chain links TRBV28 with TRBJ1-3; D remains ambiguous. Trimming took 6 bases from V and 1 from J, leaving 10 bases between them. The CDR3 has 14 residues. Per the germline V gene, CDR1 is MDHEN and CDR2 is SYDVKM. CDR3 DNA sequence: TGTGCCAGCAGACTACATACTTCTGGAAACACCATATATTTT. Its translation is CASRLHTSGNTIYF.

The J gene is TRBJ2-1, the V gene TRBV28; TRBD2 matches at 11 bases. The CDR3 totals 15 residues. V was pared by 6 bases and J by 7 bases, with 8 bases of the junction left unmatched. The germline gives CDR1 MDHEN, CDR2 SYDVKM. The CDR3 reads CASSSTGTSGNEQFF. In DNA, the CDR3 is TGTGCCAGCAGCTCGACCGGGACTAGCGGTAATGAGCAGTTCTTC. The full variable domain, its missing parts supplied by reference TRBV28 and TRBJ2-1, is DVKVTQSSRYLVKRTGEKVFLECVQDMDHENMFWYRQDPGLGLRLIYFSYDVKMKEKGDIPEGYSVSREKKERFSLILESASTNQTSMYLCASSSTGTSGNEQFFGPGTRLTVL.

This chain's CDR3 is CSVAGSYEQYF. CDR3 nucleotides: TGCAGCGTTGCAGGCTCCTACGAGCAGTACTTC. The chain recombines TRBV29-1 with TRBJ2-7; D not resolved. From germline, CDR1 is SQVTM and CDR2 ANQGSEA. CDR3 length: 11 residues. V shed 4 bases and J shed 0 bases, with 4 bases lying between them.

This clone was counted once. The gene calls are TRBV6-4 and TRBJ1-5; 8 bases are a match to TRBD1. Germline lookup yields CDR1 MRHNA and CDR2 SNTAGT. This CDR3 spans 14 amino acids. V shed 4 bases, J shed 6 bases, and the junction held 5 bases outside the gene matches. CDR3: CASSATGGTQPQHF. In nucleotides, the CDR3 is TGTGCCAGCAGTGCCACAGGGGGTACTCAGCCCCAGCATTTT.

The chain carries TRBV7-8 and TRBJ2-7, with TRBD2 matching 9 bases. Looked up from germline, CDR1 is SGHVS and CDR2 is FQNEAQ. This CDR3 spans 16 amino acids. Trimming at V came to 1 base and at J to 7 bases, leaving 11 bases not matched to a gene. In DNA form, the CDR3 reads TGTGCCAGCAGCTTAGTGGGTGGTAGCGGGAGCAGAGAGCAGTACTTC. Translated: CASSLVGGSGSREQYF.

This chain's CDR3 is CASRIAGVSGEAQETQYF. The CDR3 DNA reads as TGTGCCAGCAGAATAGCAGGGGTCAGCGGGGAGGCACAAGAGACCCAGTACTTC. The chain combines TRBV7-9 with TRBJ2-5; maybe TRBD2 (7 bases). The CDR3 sequence is 18 residues long. Per germline, CDR1 SEHNR and CDR2 FQNEAQ (reference sequence). V lost 6 bases, J lost 2 bases, and 25 bases lay in between. Combining the CDR3 with reference TRBV7-9 and TRBJ2-5 gives the whole variable domain DTGVSQNPRHKITKRGQNVTFRCDPISEHNRLYWYRQTLGQGPEFLTYFQNEAQLEKSRLLSDRFSAERPKGSFSTLEIQRTEQGDSAMYLCASRIAGVSGEAQETQYFGPGTRLLVL.

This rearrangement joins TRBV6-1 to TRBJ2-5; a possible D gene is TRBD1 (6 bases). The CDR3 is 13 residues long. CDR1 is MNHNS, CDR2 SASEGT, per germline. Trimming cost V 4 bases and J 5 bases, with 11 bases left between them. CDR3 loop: CASSGTGKETQYF. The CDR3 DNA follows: TGTGCCAGCAGTGGAACAGGGAAGGAGACCCAGTACTTC.

The CDR3 nucleotides are TGTGCCAGCAGGGCCCGGGGTGGGACTTACTACAATGAGCAGTTCTTC. It encodes CASRARGGTYYNEQFF. This sequence joins TRBV28 and TRBJ2-1, with D maybe TRBD2 (6 bases). The CDR3 is 16 residues long. The V end was cut by 6 bases, the J end by 3 bases, with 18 bases between. Germline values: CDR1 MDHEN, CDR2 SYDVKM.

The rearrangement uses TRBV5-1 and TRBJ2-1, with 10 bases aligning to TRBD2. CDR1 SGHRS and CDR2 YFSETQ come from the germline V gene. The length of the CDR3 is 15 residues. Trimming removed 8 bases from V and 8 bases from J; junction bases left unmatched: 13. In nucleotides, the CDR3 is TGCGCCAGAATCCGGCTAGCGGGAGAATATGATGAGCAGTTCTTC. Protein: CARIRLAGEYDEQFF.

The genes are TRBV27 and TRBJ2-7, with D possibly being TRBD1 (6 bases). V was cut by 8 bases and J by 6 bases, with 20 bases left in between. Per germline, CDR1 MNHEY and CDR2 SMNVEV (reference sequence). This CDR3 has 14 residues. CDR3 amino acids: CASRQRQVPFEQYF. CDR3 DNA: TGTGCCAGCCGGCAGAGACAGGTCCCCTTCGAGCAGTACTTC.

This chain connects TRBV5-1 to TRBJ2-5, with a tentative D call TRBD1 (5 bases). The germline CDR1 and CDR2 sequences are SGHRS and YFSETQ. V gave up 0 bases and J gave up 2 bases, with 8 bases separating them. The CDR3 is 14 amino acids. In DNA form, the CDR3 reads TGCGCCAGCAGCTTGGAGGGGCAGCAAGAGACCCAGTACTTC. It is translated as CASSLEGQQETQYF.

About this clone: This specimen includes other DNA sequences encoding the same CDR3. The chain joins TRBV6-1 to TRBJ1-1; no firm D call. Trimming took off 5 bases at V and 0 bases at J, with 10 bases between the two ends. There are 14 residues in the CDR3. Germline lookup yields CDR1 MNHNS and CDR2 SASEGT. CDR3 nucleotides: TGTGCCAGCAGTTTCGGCCAGGTGAACACTGAAGCTTTCTTT. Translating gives CASSFGQVNTEAFF.

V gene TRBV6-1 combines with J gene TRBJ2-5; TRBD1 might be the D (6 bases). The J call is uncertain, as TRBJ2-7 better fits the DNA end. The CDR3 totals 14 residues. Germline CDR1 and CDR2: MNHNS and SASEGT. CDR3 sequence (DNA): TGTGCCAGCAGGGACAGAACAGCCACCTACGAGCAGTACTTC. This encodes CASRDRTATYEQYF.

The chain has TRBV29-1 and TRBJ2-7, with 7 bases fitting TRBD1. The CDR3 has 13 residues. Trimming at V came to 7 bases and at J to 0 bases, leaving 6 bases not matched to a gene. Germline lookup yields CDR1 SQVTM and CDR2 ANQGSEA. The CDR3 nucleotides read TGCAGCGCCGCCGGGACAGCCTCCTACGAGCAGTACTTC. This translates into CSAAGTASYEQYF.

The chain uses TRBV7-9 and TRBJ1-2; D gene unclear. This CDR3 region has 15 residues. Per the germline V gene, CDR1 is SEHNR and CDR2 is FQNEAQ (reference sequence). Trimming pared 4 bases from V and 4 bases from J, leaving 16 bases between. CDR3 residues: CASSSSSGQSYGYTF. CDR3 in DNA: TGTGCCAGCAGCTCCAGCTCAGGCCAGTCCTATGGCTACACCTTC.

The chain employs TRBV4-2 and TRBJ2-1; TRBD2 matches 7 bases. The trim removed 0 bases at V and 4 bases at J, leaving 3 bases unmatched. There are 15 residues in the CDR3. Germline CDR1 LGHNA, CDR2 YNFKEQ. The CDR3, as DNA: TGTGCCAGCAGCCAAGAACGGGGGGTTTACAATGAGCAGTTCTTC. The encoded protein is CASSQERGVYNEQFF.